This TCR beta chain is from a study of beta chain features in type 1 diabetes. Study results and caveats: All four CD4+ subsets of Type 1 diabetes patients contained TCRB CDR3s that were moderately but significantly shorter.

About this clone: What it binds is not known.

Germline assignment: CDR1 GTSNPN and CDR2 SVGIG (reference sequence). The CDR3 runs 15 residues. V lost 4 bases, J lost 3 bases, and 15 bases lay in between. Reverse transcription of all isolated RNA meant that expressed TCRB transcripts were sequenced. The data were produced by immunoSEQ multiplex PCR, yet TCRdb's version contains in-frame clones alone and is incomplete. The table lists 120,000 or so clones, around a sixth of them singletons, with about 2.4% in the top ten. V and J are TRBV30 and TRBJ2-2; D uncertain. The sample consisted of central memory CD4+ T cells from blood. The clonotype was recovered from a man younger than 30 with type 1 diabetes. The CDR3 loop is CAWNLDGRYTGELFF. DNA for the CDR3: TGTGCCTGGAATCTGGATGGACGATACACCGGGGAGCTGTTTTTT.